These T cell receptor beta chains were read from a single sample in a study of regulatory T cells in long-lasting Graves disease. TCRdb called the multiplex PCR reads again in MiXCR, with one record for every CDR3 protein. The sample lists some 460,000 distinct CDR3 sequences; about a sixth were seen once. This same sample was also part of a study on T cells in Graves' hyperthyroidism and ophthalmopathy.

The material was peripheral blood mononuclear cells (PBMCs), obtained at new diagnosis, from a patient treated with antithyroid drugs. The receptors come from a man aged 40-55 years with Graves disease. Both conserved end residues are part of each CDR3. D genes are given only for firm matches. Clone size, where shown, is once, few, many, or a class for clones that have expanded.

>TRBV24-1|TRBJ2-1|.|few
CATGGAEQFF
TGTGCCACCGGAGGGGCTGAGCAGTTCTTC
>TRBV4-1|TRBJ2-1|.|.
CASSQVGGNEQFF
TGCGCCAGCAGCCAGGTGGGCGGGAATGAGCAGTTCTTC
>TRBV30|TRBJ2-1|TRBD2|many
CAWGTSGNDEQFF
TGTGCCTGGGGGACTAGCGGGAATGATGAGCAGTTCTTC
>TRBV12-3/TRBV12-4|TRBJ2-7|.|many
CASSFWARDEQYF
TGTGCCAGCAGTTTTTGGGCCAGGGACGAGCAGTACTTC
>TRBV4-2|TRBJ2-2|.|.
CASSQARGKEELFF
TGTGCCAGCAGCCAAGCCAGGGGAAAGGAGGAGCTGTTTTTT
>TRBV2|TRBJ2-6|TRBD2|.
CASSGGLAGGPGANVLTF
TGTGCCAGCAGCGGCGGACTAGCGGGAGGGCCTGGGGCCAACGTCCTGACTTTC
>TRBV7-9|TRBJ2-2|TRBD2|many
CASSQRDLAGTNTGELFF
TGTGCCAGCAGCCAACGAGATTTAGCGGGAACGAACACCGGGGAGCTGTTTTTT
>TRBV24-1|TRBJ2-2|TRBD2|.
CATAELGGTGELFF
TGTGCCACCGCTGAACTGGGAGGGACCGGGGAGCTGTTTTTT
>TRBV7-9|TRBJ2-2|TRBD1|.
CASSLTGLGTGELFF
TGTGCCAGCAGCTTGACAGGGTTGGGCACCGGGGAGCTGTTTTTT
>TRBV3-1|TRBJ2-7|.|many
CASSPDVVRIYEQYF
TGTGCCAGCAGCCCCGACGTGGTCAGAATATACGAGCAGTACTTC
>TRBV7-2|TRBJ2-7|TRBD2|.
CASSSGITGEQYF
TGTGCCAGCAGCAGCGGGATCACCGGGGAGCAGTACTTC
>TRBV28|TRBJ2-3|TRBD2|.
CASSLRGAGDTQYF
TGTGCCAGCAGTTTGCGGGGGGCGGGAGATACGCAGTATTTT
>TRBV18|TRBJ2-1|TRBD1|few
CASSVGQGPYNEQFF
TGTGCCAGCTCAGTCGGACAGGGGCCATACAATGAGCAGTTCTTC
>TRBV7-3|TRBJ2-1|TRBD2|many
CASSSSPGGYNEQFF
TGTGCCAGCAGCTCATCCCCGGGGGGATACAATGAGCAGTTCTTC
>TRBV29-1|TRBJ2-5|.|.
CSVLLPETQYF
TGCAGCGTCCTCCTTCCAGAGACCCAGTACTTC
>TRBV28|TRBJ1-5|.|.
CASSYWGSNQPQHF
TGTGCCAGCAGTTACTGGGGTAGCAATCAGCCCCAGCATTTT
>TRBV6-5|TRBJ1-5|TRBD1|many
CASSFRGPEQPQHF
TGTGCCAGCAGTTTTAGGGGGCCGGAACAGCCCCAGCATTTT
>TRBV5-4|TRBJ1-2|TRBD1|.
CASSADRGRVYGYTF
TGTGCCAGCAGCGCGGACAGGGGGCGCGTCTATGGCTACACCTTC
>TRBV28|TRBJ1-1|TRBD1|many
CASTSGGQGNTEAFF
TGTGCCAGCACCTCAGGGGGACAGGGGAACACTGAAGCTTTCTTT
>TRBV28|TRBJ2-1|.|many
CASTPQRRVLVNEQFF
TGTGCCAGCACCCCACAGCGGAGGGTTTTGGTCAATGAGCAGTTCTTC
>TRBV7-9|TRBJ1-5|TRBD1|many
CASTGTAHQPQHF
TGTGCCAGCACCGGGACAGCTCATCAGCCCCAGCATTTT
>TRBV5-1|TRBJ2-7|TRBD2|.
CASSGTSASYEQYF
TGCGCCAGCAGCGGGACTAGCGCTTCCTACGAGCAGTACTTC
>TRBV20-1|TRBJ2-1|TRBD2|few
CSARDPASGYNEQFF
TGCAGTGCTAGAGATCCCGCTAGCGGCTACAATGAGCAGTTCTTC
>TRBV7-6|TRBJ2-1|.|many
CASSLEDGLFDEQFF
TGTGCCAGCAGCTTAGAGGATGGTCTATTCGATGAGCAGTTCTTC
>TRBV6-5|TRBJ2-7|.|many
CASSYLAGTYEQYF
TGTGCCAGCAGTTACCTGGCGGGGACCTACGAGCAGTACTTC
>TRBV7-8|TRBJ2-7|.|many
CASSLDYSVQYF
TGTGCCAGCAGCTTAGATTACAGCGTGCAGTACTTC
>TRBV7-9|TRBJ2-2|.|few
CASSSRGDQGNTGELFF
TGTGCCAGCAGCTCCCGCGGGGATCAGGGGAACACCGGGGAGCTGTTTTTT
>TRBV28|TRBJ2-7|.|many
CASSSPTRVEYEQYF
TGTGCCAGCAGTTCCCCAACACGGGTGGAGTACGAGCAGTACTTC
>TRBV20-1|TRBJ1-2|.|.
CSAREDMTNGYTF
TGCAGTGCTAGAGAGGACATGACCAATGGCTACACCTTC
>TRBV6-2/TRBV6-3|TRBJ2-1|TRBD2|few
CASSRIAGTIGRSSYNEQFF
TGTGCCAGCAGTCGAATCGCCGGGACTATCGGGAGGTCCTCCTACAATGAGCAGTTCTTC
>TRBV7-9|TRBJ2-2|.|many
CASIPTEPNTGELFF
TGTGCCAGCATTCCGACAGAACCGAACACCGGGGAGCTGTTTTTT
>TRBV28|TRBJ2-1|TRBD2|many
CAGTAGGLGNEQFF
TGTGCCGGAACGGCGGGAGGACTTGGCAATGAGCAGTTCTTC
>TRBV20-1|TRBJ2-1|TRBD2|many
CSVTSGRSPYNEQFF
TGCAGCGTAACTAGCGGGAGGTCCCCCTACAATGAGCAGTTCTTC
>TRBV4-1|TRBJ1-2|TRBD1|once
CASSQGDRVNYGYTF
TGCGCCAGCAGCCAGGGCGACAGGGTGAACTATGGCTACACCTTC
>TRBV18|TRBJ2-2|.|few
CASSPRPDPGTGELFF
TGTGCCAGCTCACCACGCCCGGACCCGGGCACCGGGGAGCTGTTTTTT
>TRBV20-1|TRBJ1-2|.|many
CSAITNYGYTF
TGCAGTGCGATAACTAACTATGGCTACACCTTC
>TRBV29-1|TRBJ2-7|.|.
CSVILDVSPYEQYF
TGCAGCGTTATCCTTGATGTTTCCCCCTACGAGCAGTACTTC
>TRBV29-1|TRBJ2-2|.|many
CSVDSGAGTGELFF
TGCAGCGTTGACTCGGGGGCGGGCACCGGGGAGCTGTTTTTT
>TRBV28|TRBJ1-5|.|many
CASGSGNQPQHF
TGTGCCAGCGGGAGCGGCAATCAGCCCCAGCATTTT
>TRBV4-1|TRBJ2-7|TRBD2|.
CASSQESLAGQNYEQYF
TGCGCCAGCAGCCAAGAGAGTCTAGCGGGACAAAACTACGAGCAGTACTTC
>TRBV11-3|TRBJ1-3|.|few
CASSLSPRGNTIYF
TGTGCCAGCAGCTTAAGTCCTCGTGGAAACACCATATATTTT
>TRBV6-1|TRBJ1-5|TRBD1|few
CASRQGVSQPQHF
TGTGCCAGTAGACAGGGTGTTAGTCAGCCCCAGCATTTT
>TRBV9|TRBJ1-2|.|many
CASSVDVGQGYGYTF
TGTGCCAGCAGCGTAGATGTGGGGCAGGGCTATGGCTACACCTTC
>TRBV28|TRBJ2-7|.|many
CASSPPVPLEQYF
TGTGCCAGCAGTCCACCGGTCCCCCTCGAGCAGTACTTC
>TRBV24-1|TRBJ2-3|.|many
CATSDRVWDRDTDTQYF
TGTGCCACCAGTGATCGGGTTTGGGACCGGGACACAGATACGCAGTATTTT
>TRBV6-5|TRBJ2-7|TRBD2|many
CASSYQLAGTEQYF
TGTGCCAGCAGTTATCAACTAGCGGGAACCGAGCAGTACTTC
>TRBV20-1|TRBJ2-1|TRBD2|few
CSARETSGRFGEQFF
TGCAGTGCTAGGGAGACTAGCGGGAGATTCGGTGAGCAGTTCTTC
>TRBV6-5|TRBJ2-3|TRBD2|few
CASSYQPQGGTDTQYF
TGTGCCAGCAGTTACCAGCCCCAGGGAGGGACAGATACGCAGTATTTT
>TRBV28|TRBJ1-5|.|.
CAGQQGSNQPQHF
TGTGCCGGCCAACAGGGAAGCAATCAGCCCCAGCATTTT
>TRBV20-1|TRBJ2-2|TRBD2|few
CSARISGRVTGELFF
TGCAGTGCTAGGATTAGCGGGAGAGTCACCGGGGAGCTGTTTTTT
>TRBV19|TRBJ2-6|.|.
CASSYSGDSGANVLTF
TGTGCCAGCAGTTACTCGGGGGACTCTGGGGCCAACGTCCTGACTTTC
>TRBV5-1|TRBJ2-7|.|.
CASSLGGTGDYEQYF
TGCGCCAGCAGTTTGGGGGGGACAGGCGACTACGAGCAGTACTTC
>TRBV13|TRBJ2-7|TRBD1|many
CASSARQGAKEQYF
TGTGCCAGCAGCGCGAGACAGGGGGCTAAAGAGCAGTACTTC
>TRBV6-5|TRBJ2-3|.|many
CASSYNGLEGDTQYF
TGTGCCAGCAGTTACAACGGGTTGGAAGGAGATACGCAGTATTTT
>TRBV27|TRBJ2-6|.|.
CASRKDLTSGANVLTF
TGTGCCAGCAGAAAGGACTTGACCTCTGGGGCCAACGTCCTGACTTTC